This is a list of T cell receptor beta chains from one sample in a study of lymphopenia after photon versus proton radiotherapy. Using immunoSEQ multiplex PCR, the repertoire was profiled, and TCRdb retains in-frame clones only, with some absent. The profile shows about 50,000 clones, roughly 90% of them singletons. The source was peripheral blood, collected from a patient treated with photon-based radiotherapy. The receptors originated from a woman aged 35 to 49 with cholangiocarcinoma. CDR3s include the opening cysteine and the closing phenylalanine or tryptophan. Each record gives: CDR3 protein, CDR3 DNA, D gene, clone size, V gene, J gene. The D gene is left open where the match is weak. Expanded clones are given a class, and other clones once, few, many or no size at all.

CDR3aa: CASSLIQSSYNEQFF
CDR3nt: TGTGCCAGCAGCTTAATTCAGAGCTCCTACAATGAGCAGTTCTTC
d_gene: -
abundance: -
v_gene: TRBV7-3
j_gene: TRBJ2-1

CDR3aa: CASSLGLSEGYTF
CDR3nt: TGTGCCAGCAGCTTAGGGCTATCGGAAGGCTACACCTTC
d_gene: -
abundance: -
v_gene: TRBV7-9
j_gene: TRBJ1-2

CDR3aa: CASSLPVPGGRNEQFF
CDR3nt: TGTGCCAGCAGTTTACCTGTCCCAGGGGGCAGGAATGAGCAGTTCTTC
d_gene: TRBD1
abundance: once
v_gene: TRBV28
j_gene: TRBJ2-1

CDR3aa: CASSLDRQAGGANEQFF
CDR3nt: TGTGCCAGCAGCTTAGATCGTCAAGCGGGGGGCGCGAATGAGCAGTTCTTC
d_gene: TRBD2
abundance: -
v_gene: TRBV7-2
j_gene: TRBJ2-1

CDR3aa: CAWSSDRGLKAFF
CDR3nt: TGTGCCTGGAGCTCGGACAGGGGGCTGAAAGCTTTCTTT
d_gene: TRBD1
abundance: -
v_gene: TRBV30
j_gene: TRBJ1-1

CDR3aa: CASSFPTSYEQYF
CDR3nt: TGTGCCAGCAGTTTTCCGACGTCCTACGAGCAGTACTTC
d_gene: -
abundance: -
v_gene: TRBV6-6
j_gene: TRBJ2-7

CDR3aa: CASRPGTGRHLNEKLFF
CDR3nt: TGTGCCAGCCGACCAGGGACAGGCCGGCACTTAAATGAAAAACTGTTTTTT
d_gene: TRBD1
abundance: once
v_gene: TRBV27
j_gene: TRBJ1-4

CDR3aa: CASSLRGRELFF
CDR3nt: TGTGCCAGCAGTTTAAGGGGTCGGGAGCTGTTTTTT
d_gene: -
abundance: -
v_gene: TRBV28
j_gene: TRBJ2-2

CDR3aa: CASSSDRGHEKLFF
CDR3nt: TGTGCCAGCAGCTCGGACAGGGGGCATGAAAAACTGTTTTTT
d_gene: TRBD1
abundance: -
v_gene: TRBV7-9
j_gene: TRBJ1-4

CDR3aa: CASSFYEGGEAFF
CDR3nt: TGTGCCAGCAGTTTTTATGAGGGGGGAGAAGCTTTCTTT
d_gene: -
abundance: -
v_gene: TRBV27
j_gene: TRBJ1-1

CDR3aa: CASSEAGGHGYTF
CDR3nt: TGTGCCAGCAGTGAGGCCGGGGGACATGGCTACACCTTC
d_gene: -
abundance: -
v_gene: TRBV25-1
j_gene: TRBJ1-2

CDR3aa: CASSKAHYEQYF
CDR3nt: TGTGCCAGCAGCAAAGCCCATTACGAGCAGTACTTC
d_gene: -
abundance: -
v_gene: TRBV21-1
j_gene: TRBJ2-7

CDR3aa: CARGGTSASYEQYF
CDR3nt: TGTGCCAGAGGTGGGACTAGCGCCTCCTACGAGCAGTACTTC
d_gene: TRBD2
abundance: -
v_gene: TRBV2
j_gene: TRBJ2-7

CDR3aa: CSADPGLGYTF
CDR3nt: TGCAGTGCTGACCCAGGGTTGGGCTACACCTTC
d_gene: -
abundance: -
v_gene: TRBV20-1
j_gene: TRBJ1-2

CDR3aa: CASSIARQGGGYTF
CDR3nt: TGTGCCAGTAGTATCGCTCGACAGGGAGGTGGCTACACCTTC
d_gene: TRBD1
abundance: once
v_gene: TRBV19
j_gene: TRBJ1-2

CDR3aa: CASSETGGSGETQYF
CDR3nt: TGTGCCAGCAGTGAGACAGGGGGCTCAGGAGAGACCCAGTACTTC
d_gene: TRBD1
abundance: -
v_gene: TRBV6-1
j_gene: TRBJ2-5

CDR3aa: CASSVGDREEKLFF
CDR3nt: TGTGCCAGCAGTGTAGGTGATCGGGAAGAAAAACTGTTTTTT
d_gene: -
abundance: -
v_gene: TRBV7-9
j_gene: TRBJ1-4